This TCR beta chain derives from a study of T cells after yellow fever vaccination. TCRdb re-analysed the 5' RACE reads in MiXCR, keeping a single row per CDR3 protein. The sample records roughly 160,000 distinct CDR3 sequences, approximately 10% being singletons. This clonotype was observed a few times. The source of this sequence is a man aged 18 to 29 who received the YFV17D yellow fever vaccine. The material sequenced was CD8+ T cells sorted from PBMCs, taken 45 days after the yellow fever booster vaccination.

The CDR3, as DNA: TGCAGCGTTGAAGATCCCGGGGGGCCAACTAATGAAAAACTGTTTTTT. Protein: CSVEDPGGPTNEKLFF. The chain couples TRBV29-1 to TRBJ1-4; D is possibly TRBD1 (6 bases). V was clipped by 0 bases and J by 0 bases, with 11 bases between them. The V gene's germline CDR1 is SQVTM and CDR2 ANQGSEA. This CDR3 contains 16 residues.